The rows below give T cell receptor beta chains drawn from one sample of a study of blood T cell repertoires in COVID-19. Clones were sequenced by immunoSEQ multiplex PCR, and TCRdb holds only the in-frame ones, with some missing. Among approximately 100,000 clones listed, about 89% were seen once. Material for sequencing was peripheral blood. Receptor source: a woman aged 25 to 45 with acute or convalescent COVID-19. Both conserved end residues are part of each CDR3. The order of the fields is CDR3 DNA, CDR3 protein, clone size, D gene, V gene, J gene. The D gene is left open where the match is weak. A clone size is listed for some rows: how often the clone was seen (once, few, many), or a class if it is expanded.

TGTGCCAGCAGTGAACGGCGGGATTTAGGGTCACCCCTCCACTTT	CASSERRDLGSPLHF	NA	NA	TRBV25-1	TRBJ1-6
TGTGCCAGCACAACAAGACAGGGGTATGGCTACACCTTC	CASTTRQGYGYTF	NA	TRBD1	TRBV7-2	TRBJ1-2
TGTGCCAGCAGCGTAGAAGGGGGACAGGGGACAGATACGCAGTATTTT	CASSVEGGQGTDTQYF	NA	TRBD1	TRBV9	TRBJ2-3
TGTGCCAGCAGTTTCCGACAGATTCGGTATAGCAATCAGCCCCAGCATTTT	CASSFRQIRYSNQPQHF	NA	NA	TRBV6-2/TRBV6-3	TRBJ1-5
TGTGCCACCAGTGCCCCTACCCCGGGACTATCCAATGAGCAGTTCTTC	CATSAPTPGLSNEQFF	NA	TRBD2	TRBV24-1	TRBJ2-1
TGTGCCAGCTCATCACAGGGGGCGGCCTACGAGCAGTACTTC	CASSSQGAAYEQYF	NA	TRBD1	TRBV18	TRBJ2-7
TGTGCTAGTGGTTTGGTACATCTTCCGGGACAGGGCTACGAGCAGTACTTC	CASGLVHLPGQGYEQYF	NA	TRBD1	TRBV12-5	TRBJ2-7
NA	CASILDSQNEKLFF	NA	NA	TRBV7-9	TRBJ1-4
TGTGCCAGCAGCCCATCGTGGGGAGGGCATTCACCCCTCCACTTT	CASSPSWGGHSPLHF	NA	NA	TRBV14	TRBJ1-6
TGTGCCAGCAGCACAGGGGGCGGGAGCAATCAGCCCCAGCATTTT	CASSTGGGSNQPQHF	NA	TRBD1	TRBV6-5	TRBJ1-5
TGTGCCAGTAGGGGGGGGCTGGGGAACACTGAAGCTTTCTTT	CASRGGLGNTEAFF	once	NA	TRBV19	TRBJ1-1
TGTGCCACCAGCAGAGTAGGGGCAGCAGATACGCAGTATTTT	CATSRVGAADTQYF	NA	NA	TRBV15	TRBJ2-3
TGTGCCAGCAGTTACTCCGGCGGTAGCAATCAGCCCCAGCATTTT	CASSYSGGSNQPQHF	NA	NA	TRBV6-5	TRBJ1-5
TGTGCCAGCAGCTTGACAGGAGACAATTCACCCCTCCACTTT	CASSLTGDNSPLHF	NA	NA	TRBV27	TRBJ1-6
TGTGCCAGCAGTGAAGAGGGGGGGCTTACGCAGTATTTT	CASSEEGGLTQYF	NA	NA	TRBV6-1	TRBJ2-3
TGTGCCAGCAGCCCCGGACTAGCGGCGGTGGGTACGCAGTATTTT	CASSPGLAAVGTQYF	NA	TRBD2	TRBV7-9	TRBJ2-3
TGTGCCAGCAGCTTATCCCTGAACTATGGCTACACCTTC	CASSLSLNYGYTF	NA	NA	TRBV7-8	TRBJ1-2
TGTGCCAGCAGCCCAGACAGGAGTAACACCATATATTTT	CASSPDRSNTIYF	NA	NA	TRBV7-6	TRBJ1-3
TGTGCCACACAGGGGGGTATACTTTCCTACGAGCAGTACTTC	CATQGGILSYEQYF	NA	TRBD1	TRBV6-5	TRBJ2-7
TGTGCCAGCAGCCAAGATAGGGGACCCCTCCACTTT	CASSQDRGPLHF	once	NA	TRBV4-2	TRBJ1-6
TGTGCCAGCAGCCCACCGGGGGGAAGTCAGCCCCAGCATTTT	CASSPPGGSQPQHF	NA	NA	TRBV11-2	TRBJ1-5
TGTGCCAGCAGCCACGGGGGAGCAGAGACCCAGTACTTC	CASSHGGAETQYF	NA	NA	TRBV7-3	TRBJ2-5
TGTGCCACCAGTGGGTCCATGATCCGGAGGACAGATACGCAGTATTTT	CATSGSMIRRTDTQYF	few	NA	TRBV24-1	TRBJ2-3
TGTGCCAGCAGGGGAGGACAGGGGAAGGGCAATCAGCCCCAGCATTTT	CASRGGQGKGNQPQHF	few	TRBD1	TRBV2	TRBJ1-5
TGTGCCAGCAGTGAAGGACAGGAAATTTCCTATGGCTACACCTTC	CASSEGQEISYGYTF	NA	NA	TRBV6-1	TRBJ1-2
TGTGCCAGCACCCTCATAGGGAGAGCCTACGAGCAGTACTTC	CASTLIGRAYEQYF	once	NA	TRBV5-5	TRBJ2-7
TGTGCCACCAGTGACCCCTCGCAGGGGAATGAGCAGTTCTTC	CATSDPSQGNEQFF	NA	NA	TRBV24-1	TRBJ2-1
TGTGCCAGTAGTACATCCCCGGGACAGGGCCCTACCGGGGAGCTGTTTTTT	CASSTSPGQGPTGELFF	NA	TRBD1	TRBV19	TRBJ2-2